This TCR beta chain was recorded in a study of CD8 T cells in ankylosing spondylitis. At least ten counts were recorded for this clonotype. What it recognizes is unknown. Construction of TCR beta libraries was performed using quantitative 5'-RACE with molecular barcodes. Using its own MiXCR run on the 5' RACE reads, TCRdb lists one record per CDR3 protein. This sample carries about 140,000 distinct CDR3 sequences, roughly 6.6% of them seen once, and the ten largest clones take around 12%. Germline V gives CDR1 MNHNS, CDR2 SASEGT. The CDR3 runs 14 residues. The V gene end was trimmed by 6 bases and the J gene end by 2 bases; junction bases not matched to a gene: 7. Findings of the study overall: Disease-associated clonotypes exhibited CD8+ identity and were relatively infrequent in peripheral blood. Prior work had noted some motif variants in reactive arthritis blood and synovial fluid. The authors reported significant enrichment of disease-linked clones in matched ankylosing spondylitis synovial fluid.

The sample was blood, either unsorted or a sorted T cell fraction (not recorded which). The source is a female donor with ankylosing spondylitis or in good health (not recorded which). The genes are TRBV6-1 and TRBJ2-7; 7 bases are a match to TRBD1. The CDR3 DNA follows: TGTGCCAGCAGATCAGCAGGGGGAACCTACGAGCAGTACTTC. It is translated as CASRSAGGTYEQYF.